The rows below give T cell receptor beta chains drawn from one sample of a study of response to subunit inactivated influenza vaccine. TCRdb called the RT-PCR reads again in MiXCR, with one record for every CDR3 protein. Seen here are about 830,000 distinct CDR3 sequences, roughly 18% observed once, and the top ten hold 9.5% to 13%. The sample consisted of PBMCs from blood, taken approximately 5 days after vaccination. These receptors all stem from a man aged 50 or older who received an inactivated influenza vaccine. CDR3s include the opening cysteine and the closing phenylalanine or tryptophan. D genes are given only for firm matches. Clone size appears in some rows only: once, few, many, or a class for an expanded clone.

j_call | v_call | clone_size | d_call | cdr3_nt | cdr3_aa
TRBJ2-7 | TRBV10-3 | NA | TRBD1 | TGTGCCATCAGGACAGACAGGGGAAGCGAGCAGTACTTC | CAIRTDRGSEQYF
TRBJ1-6 | TRBV6-1 | few | NA | TGTGCCAGCAGTGAAAGACAGGCCCTTTCACCCCTCCACTTT | CASSERQALSPLHF
TRBJ2-7 | TRBV20-1 | NA | NA | TGCAGTGCTAGAGGTTCTAGGGCCTACGAGCAGTACTTC | CSARGSRAYEQYF
TRBJ2-3 | TRBV7-2 | NA | NA | TGTGCCAGCAGCTTCGGTTGGATCAGCACAGATACGCAGTATTTT | CASSFGWISTDTQYF
TRBJ2-3 | TRBV20-1 | NA | TRBD2 | TGCAGTGCCAATGAGCGGCGGGGGGGCCGGGATACGCAGTATTTT | CSANERRGGRDTQYF
TRBJ2-7 | TRBV7-8 | few | TRBD1 | TGTGCCAGCAGCTTCGACAGGGAATCGACATCCTACGAGCAGTACTTC | CASSFDRESTSYEQYF
TRBJ2-7 | TRBV29-1 | NA | NA | TGCAGCGTTGAAGATCCGACCCGGGACTACGAGCAGTACTTC | CSVEDPTRDYEQYF
TRBJ1-2 | TRBV20-1 | NA | TRBD1 | TGCAGTGCTAGAAGGGACAGTGGCTACACCTTC | CSARRDSGYTF
TRBJ2-3 | TRBV7-9 | many | NA | TGTGCCAGCAGCCTGACGGTCAGCACAGATACGCAGTATTTT | CASSLTVSTDTQYF
TRBJ2-2 | TRBV7-2 | NA | TRBD1 | TGTGCCAGCAGAAATTCACAGGGGGCAGGGACCGGGGAGCTGTTTTTT | CASRNSQGAGTGELFF
TRBJ1-1 | TRBV10-3 | NA | NA | TGTGCCACCTCGACAGTAACCACTGAAGCTTTCTTT | CATSTVTTEAFF
TRBJ2-7 | TRBV4-2 | few | NA | TGTGCCAGCAGCCAAGACCGGGGGACGGGAGTCTACGAGCAGTACTTC | CASSQDRGTGVYEQYF
TRBJ1-1 | TRBV7-8 | NA | NA | TGTGCCAGCAGCACCCTCACATTGAACACTGAAGCTTTCTTT | CASSTLTLNTEAFF